This is a list of T cell receptor beta chains from one sample in a study of CD4 T cells in relation to SARS-CoV-2 and coronaviruses. The data were produced by immunoSEQ multiplex PCR, yet TCRdb's version contains in-frame clones alone and is incomplete. The repertoire has more than 20,000 clones, about 77% of them found once; the top ten carry 15% to 20%. Their target antigens are unknown. The sequenced material came from CD4+ T cells from PBMCs, cultured in vitro. The source of these receptors is a human donor in good health. Each CDR3 is given with its conserved first and last residue. A D gene is named only where the DNA matches it firmly. For some rows the clone size is stated as once, few or many, or as a class when expanded; others skip it.

J gene,D gene,V gene,clone size,CDR3 DNA,CDR3 protein
TRBJ2-1,TRBD2,TRBV11-3,-,TGTGCCAGCAGCCAAAGCGGGAGTTTGTCCTACAATGAGCAGTTCTTC,CASSQSGSLSYNEQFF
TRBJ1-6,-,TRBV27,-,TGTGCCAGCAGTGGATATCCTGATTCACCCCTCCACTTT,CASSGYPDSPLHF
TRBJ2-4,-,TRBV11-2,once,TGTGCCAGCAGCTTAGATCGGGTGGAAATCGGCATTCAGTACTTC,CASSLDRVEIGIQYF
TRBJ2-5,-,TRBV3-1/TRBV3-2,-,TGTGCCAGCGCCCCTGGGGGTAGGCAAGAGACCCAGTACTTC,CASAPGGRQETQYF
TRBJ2-7,-,TRBV7-2,-,TGTGCCAGCAGCTTAATAGCGCACGAGCAGTACTTC,CASSLIAHEQYF
TRBJ1-1,-,TRBV9,-,TGTGCCAGCAGCGTATTGGGAGACACTGAAGCTTTCTTT,CASSVLGDTEAFF
TRBJ2-7,TRBD2,TRBV3-1/TRBV3-2,-,TGTGCCAATGTAGCGGGGGTACTCTACGAGCAGTACTTC,CANVAGVLYEQYF
TRBJ2-2,-,TRBV9,-,TGTGCCAGCAGCGTAGGGGGGGCGAACACCGGGGAGCTGTTTTTT,CASSVGGANTGELFF
TRBJ2-7,TRBD1,TRBV4-2,-,TGTGCCAGCAGCCAACCGGGACAGGTGCCCTACGAGCAGTACTTC,CASSQPGQVPYEQYF
TRBJ1-2,-,TRBV5-4,-,TGTGCCAGCAGCGCATCAGGGGACGGTAACTATGGCTACACCTTC,CASSASGDGNYGYTF
TRBJ2-5,-,TRBV10-3,-,TGTGCCATCATTCCGACCCACACAGGGGAGACCCAGTACTTC,CAIIPTHTGETQYF
TRBJ1-2,TRBD1,TRBV6-5,-,TGTGCCAGCAGTTTAGCAGGGGGAGCTAACTATGGCTACACCTTC,CASSLAGGANYGYTF
TRBJ2-5,-,TRBV4-3,once,TGCGCCAGCAGCCAAGATTGGGGGCAAGAGACCCAGTACTTC,CASSQDWGQETQYF
TRBJ1-3,-,TRBV7-9,few,TGTGCCAGCAGCCAGACCGGGACATTAGGAAACACCATATATTTT,CASSQTGTLGNTIYF
TRBJ2-1,TRBD2,TRBV4-2,few,TGTGCCAGCAGCCAAGTTTCGGGACTAGCGGGAGGTGAGCAGTTCTTC,CASSQVSGLAGGEQFF
TRBJ2-2,TRBD2,TRBV5-4,-,TGTGCCAGCAGCTCACTAGCGGGAGCCACCGGGGAGCTGTTTTTT,CASSSLAGATGELFF
TRBJ2-4,TRBD2,TRBV6-5,-,TGTGCCAGCAGTCCTAGCGGGAGTACGAACATTCAGTACTTC,CASSPSGSTNIQYF